The 9 T cell receptor beta chains reported below all come from one sample, sequenced in a study. Treg sorting used a CD4+CD25+CD127-/low gate. From the 5' RACE reads, TCRdb called clonotypes with MiXCR, one entry per CDR3 protein. The data show fewer than 65,000 distinct CDR3 sequences, with around 21% seen just once and under 3.5% held by the top ten. Specimen: tumor-infiltrating Tregs sorted from the breast tumor. All receptors derive from a female donor with breast cancer.

There are a few counts of this clonotype. The conserved closing phenylalanine or tryptophan is absent in this CDR3, likely reflecting a read error. The chain employs TRBV20-1 and TRBJ1-6; TRBD1 aligns across 9 bases. Losses at the gene ends were 3 bases for V and 8 bases for J; bases not matched to a gene: 8. The germline V gene has CDR1 DFQATT and CDR2 SNEGSKA (reference sequence). This CDR3 has 15 residues. CDR3 region: CSAREDRGWDSPLHS. The CDR3 DNA sequence: TGCAGTGCTAGGGAGGACAGGGGTTGGGATTCACCCCTCCACTCT.

This clonotype was detected only a few times. V gene TRBV19 combines with J gene TRBJ2-1; TRBD1 agrees at 9 bases. The length of the CDR3 is 15 residues. The V and J ends lost 9 bases and 0 bases, in that order; junction bases with no gene match: 6. Per germline, CDR1 LNHDA and CDR2 SQIVND (reference sequence). CDR3 nucleotides: TGTGCCAGCACGGGACAGGGAAGCTCCTACAATGAGCAGTTCTTC. This gives the protein CASTGQGSSYNEQFF.

In this sample, this clonotype turned up a few times. The chain couples TRBV7-3 to TRBJ1-1, with D maybe TRBD1 (6 bases). Deletions cut 4 bases from V and 8 bases from J, with 14 bases between. Germline CDR1 is SGHTA and CDR2 is FQGTGA. The CDR3 has 13 residues. The CDR3 coding sequence is TGTGCCAGCAGCTCAACAGGGTTGACCGAAGCTTTCTTT. Its translation: CASSSTGLTEAFF.

This clonotype has a handful of counts. The rearrangement links TRBV7-2 to TRBJ1-1; a possible D gene is TRBD1 (5 bases). Between the trimmed V and J ends, which lost 4 bases and 1 base, there was a span of 7 bases. There are 13 residues in the CDR3. CDR1 and CDR2 (germline): SGHTA, FQGNSA. CDR3 sequence: CASSSDKNTEAFF. For the CDR3, the DNA is TGTGCCAGCAGCTCGGACAAGAACACTGAAGCTTTCTTT.

V and J are TRBV4-1 and TRBJ2-3; TRBD2 agrees at 11 bases. The CDR3 loop spans 15 amino acids. J gave up 2 bases and V 8 bases, and 6 bases lay outside the gene matches. From germline, CDR1 is MGHRA and CDR2 YSYEKL. CDR3 sequence: CASGTSGRPTDTQYF. The CDR3 nucleotides are TGCGCCAGCGGTACTAGCGGGAGACCCACAGATACGCAGTATTTT.

The CDR3 region is CAIRRGAGETQYF. In nucleotides, the CDR3 is TGTGCCATCAGACGGGGGGCAGGGGAGACCCAGTACTTC. The chain uses TRBV10-3 and TRBJ2-5; possible D gene TRBD2, 7 bases. The germline V gene encodes CDR1 ENHRY and CDR2 SYGVKD. The CDR3 spans 13 residues. V lost 6 bases and J lost 5, with 13 bases in between.

This clonotype was seen ten or more times. The chain links TRBV7-2 to TRBJ2-3, with D perhaps matching TRBD2 (6 bases). The V end was cut by 4 bases, the J end by 0 bases, with 8 bases between. CDR1 is SGHTA and CDR2 is FQGNSA in the germline V gene. The CDR3 is made up of 14 amino acids. The CDR3 loop reads CASSYTSSTDTQYF. The CDR3 coding sequence is TGTGCCAGCAGCTATACTAGCAGCACAGATACGCAGTATTTT. Using reference TRBV7-2 and TRBJ2-3 for the parts outside the CDR3, the full variable domain is GAGVSQSPSNKVTEKGKDVELRCDPISGHTALYWYRQSLGQGLEFLIYFQGNSAPDKSGLPSDRFSAERTGGSVSTLTIQRTQQEDSAVYLCASSYTSSTDTQYFGPGTRLTVL.

With regard to this clonotype: A read error may be the cause here, since a much bigger clone is one base away. The chain links TRBV5-1 to TRBJ2-7; no clear D gene. The CDR3 is 15 residues long. Germline lookup yields CDR1 SGHRS and CDR2 YFSETQ. Trimming took 1 base from V and 5 from J, leaving 16 bases between them. The CDR3 DNA reads as TGCGCCAGCAGCTTGAACAGTCAGCCTACAGACGAGCAGTACTTC. This codes for CASSLNSQPTDEQYF.

This clonotype appeared a few times. The chain recombines TRBV7-2 with TRBJ2-2; 15 nucleotides agree with TRBD2. V was clipped by 5 bases and J by 5 bases; unmatched bases: 6. CDR1 is SGHTA, CDR2 FQGNSA, per germline. This CDR3 comprises 17 residues. CDR3 bases: TGTGCCAGCAGCGCTGGACTAGCGGGAGGGCCGACCGGGGAGCTGTTTTTT. It encodes CASSAGLAGGPTGELFF.